This TCR beta chain comes out of a study of neurological immune-mediated disorders. J lost 1 base, V lost 5 bases, and 10 bases had no gene match. This CDR3 is built from 15 residues. The germline gives CDR1 DFQATT, CDR2 SNEGSKA (reference sequence). TCRdb passed the 5' RACE reads through MiXCR, listing each CDR3 protein once. The sample lists some 30,000 distinct CDR3 sequences, roughly a sixth occurring once. The time point is: technical triplicate 3. Libraries from sorted cells used 900,000 or so T cells (CD4+ or CD8+). This sequence was found in a female donor with HTLV-1-associated myelopathy (HAM/TSP). The chain combines TRBV20-1 with TRBJ2-7, with TRBD2 matching over 8 bases. Sequenced: CD4+ T cells from blood. In nucleotides, the CDR3 is TGCAGTGCTGCCCAGCCACTAGCGGTATCCTACGAGCAGTACTTC. Translating gives CSAAQPLAVSYEQYF.